This TCR beta chain derives from a study of T cells in Graves' hyperthyroidism and ophthalmopathy. RNA transcripts served as the template for amplifying TCR beta CDR3 regions. An initial round of RT-PCR targeting the TCR CDR3 relied on the HTBI primer set. TCRdb itself ran the multiplex PCR reads through MiXCR, one entry per CDR3 protein. The sample lists roughly 250,000 distinct CDR3 sequences, over 20% occurring once. Trimming took 1 base from V and 0 from J, leaving 4 bases between them. The CDR3 consists of 14 residues. CDR1 is SGDLS and CDR2 is YYNGEE in the germline V gene. Uncontrolled infection, other autoimmune disease, pregnancy or lactation barred patients from enrollment. Diagnosis rested on symptoms, serum thyroxine and TRAb, thyroid ultrasound, and orbital computed tomography.

What was sequenced was blood. The J gene is TRBJ2-2, the V gene TRBV9; D not certain. This clonotype was obtained from a man aged 30 to 45 with Graves' ophthalmopathy. CDR3 sequence: CASSVTPNTGELFF. CDR3 DNA: TGTGCCAGCAGCGTAACCCCGAACACCGGGGAGCTGTTTTTT.